This entry lists 24 T cell receptor beta chains sequenced from one sample in a study of blood T cell repertoires in COVID-19. The assay was immunoSEQ multiplex PCR, and TCRdb's table has in-frame clones only and misses some. Here the sample spans approximately 120,000 clones, around 86% being singletons. Sample: peripheral blood. All receptors come from a woman aged 45-59 years who had recovered from COVID-19.

This clone has a single count. The chain links TRBV18 to TRBJ2-1, with 9 bases lining up with TRBD1. The CDR3 length is 15 residues. V lost 6 bases, J lost 9 bases, and 12 bases stayed unmatched. Looked up from germline, CDR1 is KGHSH and CDR2 is LQKENI. The CDR3 nucleotides read TGTGCCAGCTCCCAACCCGGGACAGGGTTAGGTGAGCAGTTCTTC. Translation: CASSQPGTGLGEQFF.

The J gene is TRBJ1-3, the V gene TRBV18, with TRBD1 matching 7 bases. After removal of 3 bases from V and 8 bases from J, the junction contained 7 bases not matched to a gene. This CDR3 contains 14 residues. From germline, CDR1 is KGHSH and CDR2 LQKENI. The CDR3 sequence: CASSPRGQGDTIYF. The CDR3 region has the DNA TGTGCCAGCTCACCCCGAGGCCAGGGGGACACCATATATTTT.

J is TRBJ1-6 and V is TRBV18; 9 bases are shared with TRBD1. CDR3 size: 15 residues. Germline V lookup: CDR1 KGHSH, CDR2 LQKENI. The V and J ends lost 3 bases and 4 bases, in that order; junction bases with no gene match: 1. In DNA, the CDR3 is TGTGCCAGCTCACCGACAGGGGGATATAATTCACCCCTCCACTTT. It encodes CASSPTGGYNSPLHF. The full variable domain, completed using reference TRBV18 and TRBJ1-6, is NAGVMQNPRHLVRRRGQEARLRCSPMKGHSHVYWYRQLPEEGLKFMVYLQKENIIDESGMPKERFSAEFPKEGPSILRIQQVVRGDSAAYFCASSPTGGYNSPLHFGNGTRLTVT.

The CDR3: CASSRDRGYEQYF. In DNA form, the CDR3 reads TGCGCCAGCAGCCGGGACAGGGGCTACGAGCAGTACTTC. The rearrangement joins TRBV5-1 to TRBJ2-7, with 10 bases aligning to TRBD1. The germline V gene encodes CDR1 SGHRS and CDR2 YFSETQ. This CDR3 is built from 13 residues. With V trimmed by 4 bases and J by 3 bases, 1 base remained unmatched.

This clone came up once. V usage is TRBV13 and J usage is TRBJ2-3; D is unresolved. Between the trimmed V and J ends, which lost 2 bases and 1 base, there was a span of 4 bases. This CDR3 region has 13 residues. Germline CDR1 PRHDT, CDR2 FYEKMQ (reference sequence). The CDR3 bases are TGTGCCAGCAGCTTAAGCGGCACAGATACGCAGTATTTT. It specifies CASSLSGTDTQYF. Complete variable domain (other parts from reference TRBV13 and TRBJ2-3): AAGVIQSPRHLIKEKRETATLKCYPIPRHDTVYWYQQGPGQDPQFLISFYEKMQSDKGSIPDRFSAQQFSDYHSELNMSSLELGDSALYFCASSLSGTDTQYFGPGTRLTVL.

This clone occurred once. V usage is TRBV18 and J usage is TRBJ2-5; D ambiguous. V was trimmed by 3 bases and J by 0 bases, leaving 11 bases between them. The CDR3 has 15 amino acids. Germline V CDR1 and CDR2: KGHSH, LQKENI. This CDR3 is CASSPTRGYQETQYF. CDR3 nucleotides: TGTGCCAGCTCACCGACTCGAGGTTACCAAGAGACCCAGTACTTC.

The V call is TRBV7-2, the J call TRBJ1-1, with unresolved D. The V end was cut by 5 bases, the J end by 11 bases, with 12 bases between. The CDR3 sequence is 11 residues long. The germline V gene encodes CDR1 SGHTA and CDR2 FQGNSA. In nucleotides, the CDR3 is TGTGCCAGCAGCGAAGGACTCCCCGCTTTCTTT. Amino acids: CASSEGLPAFF.

V usage is TRBV2 and J usage is TRBJ1-2, with 8 bases lining up with TRBD1. Unmatched junction bases numbered 8, after V lost 2 bases and J lost 6 bases. Germline values: CDR1 SNHLY, CDR2 FYNNEI. The length of the CDR3 is 15 residues. The CDR3 bases are TGTGCCAGCAGTGAATGGGACAGGCGAAGGGATGGCTACACCTTC. Its protein product is CASSEWDRRRDGYTF.

This chain links TRBV7-9 with TRBJ1-2; a weak D match, TRBD1 (6 bases). V gave up 4 bases and J gave up 8 bases, with 14 bases separating them. Germline V lookup: CDR1 SEHNR, CDR2 FQNEAQ (reference sequence). This CDR3 has 13 residues. CDR3 in DNA: TGTGCCAGCAGCTCACAGGGCTTTAGGGGCTACACCTTC. This encodes CASSSQGFRGYTF.

This chain uses TRBV10-1 with TRBJ2-1, with 10 bases aligning to TRBD2. The CDR3 is 16 residues long. V was pared by 3 bases and J by 0 bases, with 2 bases of the junction left unmatched. Germline V gene sequence: CDR1 WNHNN, CDR2 SYGVQD (reference sequence). CDR3 residues: CASSDLAGVSYNEQFF. The CDR3 nucleotides are TGCGCCAGCAGTGATCTAGCGGGGGTCTCCTACAATGAGCAGTTCTTC.

V gene TRBV30 combines with J gene TRBJ1-2, with D possibly matching TRBD1 (5 bases). The CDR3 has 20 residues. In germline, CDR1 is GTSNPN, CDR2 SVGIG (reference sequence). The V end was cut by 2 bases, the J end by 0 bases, with 28 bases between. DNA of the CDR3: TGTGCCTGGAGTCTCGAGTTATGGGGGGACGCTATGTCCGCTAACTATGGCTACACCTTC. Residues: CAWSLELWGDAMSANYGYTF.

The chain has TRBV5-6 and TRBJ1-1; D is uncertain. The CDR3 spans 13 residues. The V and J ends lost 3 bases and 3 bases respectively, with 9 bases between them. CDR1 is SGHDT, CDR2 YYEEEE, per germline. The CDR3 loop is CASSSTHYTEAFF. The CDR3 DNA follows: TGTGCCAGCAGCTCGACACATTACACTGAAGCTTTCTTT.

The rearrangement joins TRBV3-1 (or the pseudogene TRBV3-2) to TRBJ2-1; no definite D call. Per germline, CDR1 LGHDT and CDR2 YNNKEL (reference sequence). Trimming took 0 bases from V and 1 from J, leaving 7 bases between them. This CDR3 comprises 15 residues. The CDR3 loop reads CASSQDSWSYNEQFF. The CDR3 nucleotides are TGTGCCAGCAGCCAAGATAGCTGGTCCTACAATGAGCAGTTCTTC.

The chain couples TRBV9 to TRBJ2-1; 8 nucleotides align to TRBD2. V shed 4 bases, J shed 8 bases, and the junction held 8 bases outside the gene matches. The CDR3 covers 14 residues. CDR1 and CDR2 (germline): SGDLS, YYNGEE. CDR3 sequence (DNA): TGTGCCAGCAGCATCCGGGGGGGCCGCCATGAGCAGTTCTTC. Amino acid sequence: CASSIRGGRHEQFF.

The chain employs TRBV6-5 and TRBJ2-1; D uncertain. The length of the CDR3 is 13 residues. Per the germline V gene, CDR1 is MNHEY and CDR2 is SVGAGI. The ends were cut back, 7 bases at V and 4 bases at J, with 11 bases in the middle. CDR3 loop: CASKSDFYNEQFF. The DNA for the CDR3 is TGTGCCAGCAAGTCAGACTTTTACAATGAGCAGTTCTTC.

The chain uses TRBV30 and TRBJ1-4; 10 bases fit TRBD1. V lost 3 bases and J lost 8; bases outside the gene matches: 9. This CDR3 has 15 residues. The germline V gene has CDR1 GTSNPN and CDR2 SVGIG (reference sequence). The CDR3, as DNA: TGTGCCTGGAGAAGACAGGGGGCGCGGAGGGAAAAACTGTTTTTT. It is translated as CAWRRQGARREKLFF.

This chain joins TRBV24-1 and TRBJ2-6; D ambiguous. CDR1 KGHDR and CDR2 SFDVKD come from the germline V gene. V was pared by 9 bases and J by 3 bases, with 2 bases between. The CDR3 contains 11 residues. CDR3 protein: CATLGANVLTF. DNA of the CDR3: TGTGCCACCCTTGGGGCCAACGTCCTGACTTTC.

The CDR3 DNA sequence: TGTGCCAGCATGACAGGGAGCAATCAGCCCCAGCATTTT. Its protein product is CASMTGSNQPQHF. This rearrangement joins TRBV27 to TRBJ1-5; 7 bases map to TRBD1. Germline loops: CDR1 MNHEY, CDR2 SMNVEV (reference sequence). Unmatched junction bases numbered 1, after V lost 7 bases and J lost 1 base. The CDR3 length is 13 residues.

The rearrangement uses TRBV5-4 and TRBJ2-1, with TRBD2 identical over 12 bases. The V gene's germline CDR1 is SGHNT and CDR2 YYREEE (reference sequence). The CDR3 has 15 residues. After removal of 5 bases from V and 10 bases from J, the junction contained 10 bases not matched to a gene. CDR3 nucleotides: TGTGCCAGCAGTGACGGACTAGCGGGAAATAAGGAGCAGTTCTTC. This sequence encodes CASSDGLAGNKEQFF.

The DNA of the CDR3 is TGCAGCGTTGAAGATCCAGGGGTGACTGAAGCTTTCTTT. It translates to CSVEDPGVTEAFF. This rearrangement joins TRBV29-1 to TRBJ1-1; D possibly corresponds to TRBD1 (6 bases). This CDR3 has 13 residues. Looked up from germline, CDR1 is SQVTM and CDR2 is ANQGSEA. V was pared by 0 bases and J by 5 bases, with 10 bases between.

The V gene is TRBV10-3, the J gene TRBJ2-5, with 9 bases fitting TRBD2. Per germline, CDR1 ENHRY and CDR2 SYGVKD. The trim removed 8 bases at V and 5 bases at J, leaving 9 bases unmatched. CDR3 length: 14 amino acids. The CDR3 sequence is CAIARGGGGETQYF. DNA for the CDR3: TGTGCCATCGCGCGGGGGGGCGGTGGGGAGACCCAGTACTTC.

Here the CDR3 reads CASSPRLAGGDTQYF. The CDR3 nucleotides read TGTGCCAGCAGCCCCCGCTTAGCGGGGGGAGATACGCAGTATTTT. The gene calls are TRBV7-8 and TRBJ2-3, with 10 bases identical to TRBD2. The CDR3 sequence is 15 residues long. From germline, CDR1 is SGHVS and CDR2 FQNEAQ. The V gene end was trimmed by 5 bases and the J gene end by 5 bases; junction bases not matched to a gene: 7.

This clone was seen a single time. The genes are TRBV29-1 and TRBJ2-1, with 8 bases fitting TRBD2. Trimming took 1 base from V and 7 from J; bases not matched to a gene: 9. In germline, CDR1 is SQVTM, CDR2 ANQGSEA. This CDR3 spans 15 amino acids. CDR3 sequence reads: CSVEGGLVGLNEQFF. The CDR3 nucleotides are TGCAGCGTTGAAGGGGGACTAGTGGGGCTTAATGAGCAGTTCTTC.

This chain links TRBV30 with TRBJ1-1; the D is unclear. The germline gives CDR1 GTSNPN, CDR2 SVGIG (reference sequence). V was cut by 0 bases and J by 5 bases, with 13 bases left in between. This CDR3 comprises 14 residues. Here the CDR3 DNA reads TGTGCCTGGAGTGTAAACGGGGTCCGGACTGAAGCTTTCTTT. Its translation is CAWSVNGVRTEAFF. Looking up the rest from reference TRBV30 and TRBJ1-1 gives the full variable domain: SQTIHQWPATLVQPVGSPLSLECTVEGTSNPNLYWYRQAAGRGLQLLFYSVGIGQISSEVPQNLSASRPQDRQFILSSKKLLLSDSGFYLCAWSVNGVRTEAFFGQGTRLTVV.